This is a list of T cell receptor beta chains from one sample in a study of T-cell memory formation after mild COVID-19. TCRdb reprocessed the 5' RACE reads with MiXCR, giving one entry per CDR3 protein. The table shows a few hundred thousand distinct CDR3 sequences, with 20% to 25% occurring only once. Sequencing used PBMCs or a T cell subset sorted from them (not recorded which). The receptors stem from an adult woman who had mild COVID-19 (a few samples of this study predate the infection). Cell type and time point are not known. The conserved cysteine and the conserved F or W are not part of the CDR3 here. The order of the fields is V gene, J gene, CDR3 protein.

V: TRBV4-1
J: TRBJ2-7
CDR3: ASSQSPTGGIYEQY

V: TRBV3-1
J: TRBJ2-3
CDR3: ASSQSSPRLSDTQY

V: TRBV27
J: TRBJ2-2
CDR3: ASRSGQVTGELF

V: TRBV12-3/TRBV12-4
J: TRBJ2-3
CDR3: ASSFTGGEDTQY

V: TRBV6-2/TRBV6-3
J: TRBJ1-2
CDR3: ASNRGGTDYGYT

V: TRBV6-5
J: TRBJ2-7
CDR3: ASSYGPGGRYEQY

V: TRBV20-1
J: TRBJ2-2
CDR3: SARTRNTGELF

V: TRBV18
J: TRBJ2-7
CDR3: ASSPERGREQY

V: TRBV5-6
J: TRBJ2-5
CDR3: ASSPNRGQETQY

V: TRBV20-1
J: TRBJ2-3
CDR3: SADLSAIQYTDTQY

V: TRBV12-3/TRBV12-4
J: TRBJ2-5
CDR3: ASRTGEGAQETQY

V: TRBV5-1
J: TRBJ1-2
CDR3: ASSHGQGRDGYT

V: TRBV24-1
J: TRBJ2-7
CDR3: AIFSGWIRDSSSYEQY

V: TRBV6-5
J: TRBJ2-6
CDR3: ASSTAASGANVLT

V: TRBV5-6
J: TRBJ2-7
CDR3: ASSAGFSYEQY

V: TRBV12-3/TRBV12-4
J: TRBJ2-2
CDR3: ASTLSWGGELF

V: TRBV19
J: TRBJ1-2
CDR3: ASSIGQGTYGYT

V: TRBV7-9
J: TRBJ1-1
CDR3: ASSLARTGMNTEAF